The clone carrying this T cell receptor (beta chain) has a handful of counts. The data belong to a study of response to subunit inactivated influenza vaccine. The V gene lost 4 bases and the J gene lost 3 bases, with 21 bases spanning the gap. CDR3 length equals 17 residues. In germline, CDR1 is SGHTA, CDR2 FQGNSA. TCRdb recomputed calls from the RT-PCR reads with MiXCR, one row per CDR3 protein. The sample holds some 550,000 distinct CDR3 sequences, approximately 20% seen once. This sample was shared with a second study, whose subject was T cells expressing NK-cell markers. As that study records: Production of TCR beta cDNA relied on 5'RACE template switching with UMIs. Cells sorted as CD3+CD56+NKG2C+, CD3+CD56+NKG2C- and CD3+CD56-NKG2C+ T cells supplied the TCR beta repertoires. Sequenced donors, eight in total, included seven who were HCMV-seropositive and one who was seronegative. A range of roughly 1.0-8% of CD8+ T cells consisted of dominant NKG2C+ clonotypes in about six donors.

The specimen comprised CD4+ T cells sorted from PBMCs, sampled 12 days after vaccination. This chain links TRBV7-2 with TRBJ1-1; possible D gene TRBD1, 6 bases. This clonotype originated in a man aged 45-65 years who received an inactivated influenza vaccine. The CDR3 nucleotides are TGTGCCAGCAGCTCAAGGGGTCGTGGGGGCATGCACACTGAAGCTTTCTTT. This gives the protein CASSSRGRGGMHTEAFF.